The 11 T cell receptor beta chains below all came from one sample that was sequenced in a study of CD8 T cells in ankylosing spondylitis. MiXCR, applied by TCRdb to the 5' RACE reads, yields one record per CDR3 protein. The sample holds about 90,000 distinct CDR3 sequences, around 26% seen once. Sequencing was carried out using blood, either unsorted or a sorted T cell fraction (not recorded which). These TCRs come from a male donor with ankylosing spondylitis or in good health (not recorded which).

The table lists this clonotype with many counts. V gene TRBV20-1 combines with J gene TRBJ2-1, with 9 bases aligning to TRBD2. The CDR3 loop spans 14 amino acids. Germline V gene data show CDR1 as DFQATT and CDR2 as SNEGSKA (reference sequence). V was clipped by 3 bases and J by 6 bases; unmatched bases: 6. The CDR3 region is CSASTAGGINEQFF. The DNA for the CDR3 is TGCAGTGCTAGTACGGCGGGAGGGATCAATGAGCAGTTCTTC.

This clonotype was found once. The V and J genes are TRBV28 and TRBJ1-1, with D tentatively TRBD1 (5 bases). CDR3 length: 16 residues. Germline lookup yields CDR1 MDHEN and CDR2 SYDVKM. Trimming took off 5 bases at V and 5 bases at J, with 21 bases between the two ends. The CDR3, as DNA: TGTGCCAGCAGTCCACGAGGGGAATTGGGGAATACTGAAGCTTTCTTT. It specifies CASSPRGELGNTEAFF.

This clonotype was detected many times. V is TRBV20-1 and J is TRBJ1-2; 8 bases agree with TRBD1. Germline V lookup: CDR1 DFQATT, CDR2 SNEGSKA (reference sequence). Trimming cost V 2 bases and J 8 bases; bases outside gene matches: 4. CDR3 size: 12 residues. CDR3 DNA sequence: TGCAGTGCTAGACGGGACAGGTGGGGCTACACCTTC. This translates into CSARRDRWGYTF.

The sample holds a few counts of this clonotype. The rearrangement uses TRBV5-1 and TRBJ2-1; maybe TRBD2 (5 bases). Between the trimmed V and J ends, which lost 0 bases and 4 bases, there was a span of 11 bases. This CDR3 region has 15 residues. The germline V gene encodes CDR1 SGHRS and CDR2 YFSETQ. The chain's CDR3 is CASSLASGTYNEQFF. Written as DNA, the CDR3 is TGCGCCAGCAGCTTGGCGAGCGGTACTTACAATGAGCAGTTCTTC.

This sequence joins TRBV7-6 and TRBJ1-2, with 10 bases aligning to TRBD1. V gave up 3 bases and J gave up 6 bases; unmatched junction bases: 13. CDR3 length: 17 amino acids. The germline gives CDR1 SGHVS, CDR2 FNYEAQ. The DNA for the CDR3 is TGTGCCAGCAGCTTCTCACCGCGGGGACAGGGGTTGCATGGCTACACCTTC. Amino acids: CASSFSPRGQGLHGYTF. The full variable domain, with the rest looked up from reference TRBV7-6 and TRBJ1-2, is GAGVSQSPRYKVTKRGQDVALRCDPISGHVSLYWYRQALGQGPEFLTYFNYEAQQDKSGLPNDRFSAERPEGSISTLTIQRTEQRDSAMYRCASSFSPRGQGLHGYTFGSGTRLTVV.

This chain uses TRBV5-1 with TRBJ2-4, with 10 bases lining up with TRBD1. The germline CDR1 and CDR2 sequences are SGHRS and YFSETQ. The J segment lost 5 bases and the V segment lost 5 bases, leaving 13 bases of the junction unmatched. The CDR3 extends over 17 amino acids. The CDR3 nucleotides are TGCGCCAGCAGGATCATCCCGGGACAGGGGAAAGAAAACATTCAGTACTTC. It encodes CASRIIPGQGKENIQYF.

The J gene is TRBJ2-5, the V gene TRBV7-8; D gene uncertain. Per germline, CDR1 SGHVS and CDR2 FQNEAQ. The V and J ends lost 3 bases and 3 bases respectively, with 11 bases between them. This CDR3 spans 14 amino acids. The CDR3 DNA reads TGTGCCAGCAGCTTCACTAAGGAAAAAGAGACCCAGTACTTC. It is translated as CASSFTKEKETQYF. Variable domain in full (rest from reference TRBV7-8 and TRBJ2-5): GAGVSQSPRYKVAKRGQDVALRCDPISGHVSLFWYQQALGQGPEFLTYFQNEAQLDKSGLPSDRFFAERPEGSVSTLKIQRTQQEDSAVYLCASSFTKEKETQYFGPGTRLLVL.

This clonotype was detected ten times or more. The CDR3 here is CAISDLGGFDTQYF. CDR3 nucleotides: TGTGCCATCAGTGACTTGGGGGGCTTCGATACGCAGTATTTT. The chain is built from TRBV10-3 and TRBJ2-3; D tentatively reads TRBD1 or TRBD2 (6 bases each). Trimming took off 3 bases at V and 6 bases at J, with 13 bases between the two ends. This CDR3 spans 14 amino acids. Germline CDR1 and CDR2: ENHRY and SYGVKD.

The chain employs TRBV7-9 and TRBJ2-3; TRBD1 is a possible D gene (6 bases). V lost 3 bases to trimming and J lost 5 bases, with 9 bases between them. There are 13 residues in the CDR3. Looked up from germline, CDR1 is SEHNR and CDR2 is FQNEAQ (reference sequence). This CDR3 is CASSFTGRDTQYF. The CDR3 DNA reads TGTGCCAGCAGCTTTACAGGGAGAGATACGCAGTATTTT. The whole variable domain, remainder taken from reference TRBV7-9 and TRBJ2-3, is DTGVSQNPRHKITKRGQNVTFRCDPISEHNRLYWYRQTLGQGPEFLTYFQNEAQLEKSRLLSDRFSAERPKGSFSTLEIQRTEQGDSAMYLCASSFTGRDTQYFGPGTRLTVL.

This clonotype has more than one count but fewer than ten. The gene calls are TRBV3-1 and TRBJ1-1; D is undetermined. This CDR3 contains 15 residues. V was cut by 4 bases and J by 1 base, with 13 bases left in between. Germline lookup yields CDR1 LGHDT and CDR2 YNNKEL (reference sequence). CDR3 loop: CASSPGWSKNTEAFF. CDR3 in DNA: TGTGCCAGCAGCCCCGGCTGGAGTAAGAACACTGAAGCTTTCTTT.

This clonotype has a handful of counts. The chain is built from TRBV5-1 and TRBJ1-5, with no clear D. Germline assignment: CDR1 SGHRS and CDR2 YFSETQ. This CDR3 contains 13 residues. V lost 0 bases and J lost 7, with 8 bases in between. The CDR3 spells CASSLETEQPQHF. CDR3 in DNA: TGCGCCAGCAGCTTGGAAACAGAACAGCCCCAGCATTTT.